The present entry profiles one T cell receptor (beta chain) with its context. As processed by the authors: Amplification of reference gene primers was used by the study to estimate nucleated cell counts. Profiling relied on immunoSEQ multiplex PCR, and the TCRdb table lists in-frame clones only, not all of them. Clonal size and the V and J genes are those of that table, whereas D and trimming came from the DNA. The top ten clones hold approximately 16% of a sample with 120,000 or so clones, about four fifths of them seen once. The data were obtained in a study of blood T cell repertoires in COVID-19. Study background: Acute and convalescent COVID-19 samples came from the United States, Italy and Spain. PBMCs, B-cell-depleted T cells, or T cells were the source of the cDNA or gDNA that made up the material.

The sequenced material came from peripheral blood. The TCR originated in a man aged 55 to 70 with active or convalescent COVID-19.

In DNA, the CDR3 is TGTGCCAGCAGCATGGACAGGGGAGGCTCCTACGAGCAGTACTTC. Translation: CASSMDRGGSYEQYF. The J gene is TRBJ2-7, the V gene TRBV9, with TRBD1 matching over 9 bases. V shed 4 bases, J shed 0 bases, and the junction held 5 bases outside the gene matches. CDR1 and CDR2 from the germline V gene are SGDLS and YYNGEE. The CDR3 length is 15 residues.